Below are 30 T cell receptor beta chains sequenced from a single sample in a study of blood T cell repertoires in COVID-19. Using immunoSEQ multiplex PCR, the repertoire was profiled, and TCRdb retains in-frame clones only, with some absent. Here the sample spans 150,000 or so clones, almost 85% being singletons. Sequencing was done on a sample of peripheral blood. These TCRs come from a man younger than 30 with active or convalescent COVID-19.

This chain connects TRBV5-1 to TRBJ1-1; TRBD1 is a possible D gene (6 bases). Trimming stripped 5 bases from V and 3 bases from J, with 17 bases between. The CDR3 totals 15 residues. CDR1 is SGHRS, CDR2 YFSETQ, per germline. The CDR3 here is CASRSTGMTDTEAFF. The CDR3 DNA reads as TGCGCCAGCAGATCTACAGGGATGACTGACACTGAAGCTTTCTTT. The full variable domain, with the rest looked up from reference TRBV5-1 and TRBJ1-1, is KAGVTQTPRYLIKTRGQQVTLSCSPISGHRSVSWYQQTPGQGLQFLFEYFSETQRNKGNFPGRFSGRQFSNSRSEMNVSTLELGDSALYLCASRSTGMTDTEAFFGQGTRLTVV.

The rearrangement links TRBV6-1 to TRBJ2-1, with 12 bases that match TRBD2. Germline lookup yields CDR1 MNHNS and CDR2 SASEGT. This CDR3 has 20 amino acids. With V trimmed by 0 bases and J by 4 bases, 13 bases remained unmatched. Written as DNA, the CDR3 is TGTGCCAGCAGTGAAGCGCTGGGCCTAGCGGGAGGGAAGTGGTACAATGAGCAGTTCTTC. Amino acid sequence: CASSEALGLAGGKWYNEQFF.

The chain links TRBV7-8 to TRBJ2-5; D gene ambiguous. The CDR3 covers 11 residues. The ends were cut back, 8 bases at V and 4 bases at J, with 8 bases in the middle. From germline, CDR1 is SGHVS and CDR2 FQNEAQ. The CDR3 nucleotides are TGTGCCAGCCAGATAGCAGAGACCCAGTACTTC. This encodes CASQIAETQYF.

V is TRBV19 and J is TRBJ2-1; 8 bases agree with TRBD1. CDR1 is LNHDA, CDR2 SQIVND, per germline (reference sequence). The CDR3 is 14 amino acids. V lost 6 bases and J lost 6; bases outside the gene matches: 7. As DNA, the CDR3 is TGTGCCAGTAGGCACCGACAGGGGCGCAATGAGCAGTTCTTC. Translation: CASRHRQGRNEQFF.

The chain carries TRBV7-2 and TRBJ2-7, with 8 bases matching TRBD1. The length of the CDR3 is 15 residues. Trimming removed 5 bases from V and 3 bases from J; junction bases left unmatched: 9. The V gene's germline CDR1 is SGHTA and CDR2 FQGNSA. CDR3 residues: CASSPRTGWGYEQYF. The CDR3 DNA reads as TGTGCCAGCAGCCCAAGGACAGGGTGGGGCTACGAGCAGTACTTC.

The V call is TRBV19, the J call TRBJ2-4; 7 bases agree with TRBD1. V dropped 4 bases and J dropped 11; count of bases not matched to a gene: 8. This CDR3 spans 13 amino acids. CDR1 and CDR2 (germline): LNHDA, SQIVND (reference sequence). Here the CDR3 reads CASSTLQGPLQYF. DNA for the CDR3: TGTGCCAGTAGTACCTTACAGGGGCCCCTTCAGTACTTC.

The chain is built from TRBV6-4 and TRBJ2-1; 9 positions match TRBD2. The germline CDR1 and CDR2 sequences are MRHNA and SNTAGT. With 0 bases clipped from V and 0 bases from J, the junction kept 3 bases outside the gene matches. This CDR3 is 17 amino acids long. CDR3: CASSDSSSGSSYNEQFF. In nucleotides, the CDR3 is TGTGCCAGCAGTGACTCCAGTAGCGGGAGCTCCTACAATGAGCAGTTCTTC.

This sequence joins TRBV5-4 and TRBJ1-3; D is possibly TRBD1 (5 bases). CDR1 and CDR2 from the germline V gene are SGHNT and YYREEE (reference sequence). The CDR3 covers 16 residues. The germline V and J ends were trimmed by 7 bases and 2 bases, with 19 bases remaining between them. The CDR3 here is CASSTGGVRTGNTIYF. CDR3 bases: TGTGCCAGCTCAACCGGGGGGGTTCGGACTGGAAACACCATATATTTT.

This clone occurred a few times. The rearrangement joins TRBV18 to TRBJ1-6; D gene unclear. The ends were cut back, 4 bases at V and 8 bases at J, with 6 bases in the middle. Germline CDR1 and CDR2: KGHSH and LQKENI. CDR3 length: 12 residues. The CDR3 sequence: CASSLEDSPLHF. The DNA of the CDR3 is TGTGCCAGCTCACTCGAGGATTCACCCCTCCACTTT.

This chain uses TRBV5-1 with TRBJ1-6; 7 positions match TRBD1. Germline CDR1 SGHRS, CDR2 YFSETQ. Trimming at V came to 3 bases and at J to 8 bases, leaving 8 bases not matched to a gene. CDR3 length equals 15 residues. CDR3 sequence: CASSSETGFHSPLHF. CDR3 coding DNA: TGCGCCAGCAGCTCGGAGACAGGGTTTCATTCACCCCTCCACTTT.

This chain joins TRBV6-5 and TRBJ2-2; D is unclear. CDR3 size: 13 residues. V was shortened by 5 bases and J by 3 bases, with 7 bases between the two germline ends. Germline CDR1 MNHEY, CDR2 SVGAGI. This chain's CDR3 is CASSHTDTGELFF. CDR3 nucleotides: TGTGCCAGCAGTCATACAGACACCGGGGAGCTGTTTTTT.

This chain uses TRBV5-1 with TRBJ1-1; D unresolved. Trimming stripped 0 bases from V and 1 base from J, with 7 bases between. Germline lookup yields CDR1 SGHRS and CDR2 YFSETQ. CDR3 size: 14 residues. The CDR3 loop reads CASSLGGANTEAFF. CDR3 nucleotide sequence: TGCGCCAGCAGCTTGGGGGGAGCGAACACTGAAGCTTTCTTT.

The genes are TRBV15 and TRBJ1-1, with 7 bases that match TRBD1. J lost 1 base, V lost 1 base, and 6 bases had no gene match. Germline CDR1 LNHNV, CDR2 YYDKDF (reference sequence). The length of the CDR3 is 16 residues. The CDR3 coding sequence is TGTGCCACCAGCAGAGGCCTAACAGGGGCGAACACTGAAGCTTTCTTT. Amino acids: CATSRGLTGANTEAFF.

The V and J genes are TRBV5-4 and TRBJ2-3, with D perhaps matching TRBD2 (5 bases). V was clipped by 6 bases and J by 1 base, with 18 bases between them. The germline V gene has CDR1 SGHNT and CDR2 YYREEE (reference sequence). The CDR3 spans 16 residues. The CDR3 region is CASKGPPTAGTDTQYF. DNA of the CDR3: TGTGCCAGCAAAGGCCCCCCCACAGCGGGCACAGATACGCAGTATTTT.

The CDR3, as DNA: TGTGCCAGCAGTAGACGGGACAGGGTCTACGAGCAGTACTTC. This gives the protein CASSRRDRVYEQYF. V is TRBV6-2 or TRBV6-3 and J is TRBJ2-7, with 9 bases fitting TRBD1. The ends lost 5 bases at V and 3 bases at J; junction bases unmatched: 5. CDR1 MNHEY and CDR2 SVGEGT come from the germline V gene. This CDR3 is built from 14 residues.

The chain is built from TRBV10-2 and TRBJ2-3; a possible D gene is TRBD2 (6 bases). This CDR3 region has 14 residues. Germline V gives CDR1 WSHSY, CDR2 SAAADI. The V and J ends lost 3 bases and 2 bases respectively, with 9 bases between them. DNA of the CDR3: TGCGCCAGCAGTGAAGGGGAGGACACAGATACGCAGTATTTT. Encoded protein: CASSEGEDTDTQYF.

This clone was seen once. The CDR3 sequence is CASSTRTGPNEKLFF. The CDR3 region has the DNA TGTGCCAGCAGCACCCGGACAGGCCCAAATGAAAAACTGTTTTTT. V is TRBV9 and J is TRBJ1-4, with 7 bases identical to TRBD1. This CDR3 comprises 15 residues. J was trimmed by 5 bases and V by 4 bases; bases with no gene match: 8. Germline CDR1 is SGDLS and CDR2 is YYNGEE.

J is TRBJ1-1 and V is TRBV9; tentative D call: TRBD1 (6 bases). CDR3 length: 15 amino acids. The germline V gene has CDR1 SGDLS and CDR2 YYNGEE. V lost 2 bases and J lost 1, with 12 bases in between. For the CDR3, the DNA is TGTGCCAGCAGCGTCCGGGACATTTCGAACACTGAAGCTTTCTTT. Protein product: CASSVRDISNTEAFF.

The genes are TRBV6-5 and TRBJ1-1; 8 bases line up with TRBD1. V lost 6 bases, J lost 4 bases, and 1 base stayed unmatched. This CDR3 comprises 12 residues. The germline V gene encodes CDR1 MNHEY and CDR2 SVGAGI. CDR3 nucleotide sequence: TGTGCCAGCAGAACAGGGGGCACTGAAGCTTTCTTT. Its protein product is CASRTGGTEAFF.

The genes are TRBV11-2 and TRBJ2-7, with TRBD2 identical over 10 bases. The CDR3 runs 15 residues. Germline CDR1 reads SGHAT; CDR2 reads FQNNGV. V lost 3 bases to trimming and J lost 2 bases; unmatched junction nucleotides: 4. The CDR3 is CASSFGTSDTYEQYF. The DNA of the CDR3 is TGTGCCAGCAGCTTTGGGACTAGCGACACCTACGAGCAGTACTTC.

The chain carries TRBV6-5 and TRBJ1-1; 8 positions match TRBD1. V shed 2 bases and J 7 bases; nucleotides not matched to a gene: 3. The germline CDR1 and CDR2 sequences are MNHEY and SVGAGI. CDR3 length: 13 residues. CDR3 sequence: CASSYQGAGEAFF. CDR3 sequence (DNA): TGTGCCAGCAGTTACCAGGGGGCGGGTGAAGCTTTCTTT.

The genes are TRBV27 and TRBJ1-5, with a weak D call TRBD1 (6 bases). CDR1 and CDR2 from the germline V gene are MNHEY and SMNVEV (reference sequence). This CDR3 spans 15 amino acids. V was pared by 7 bases and J by 7 bases, with 20 bases between. The chain's CDR3 is CASTATGTRPQPQHF. CDR3 DNA: TGTGCCAGCACTGCAACCGGGACACGACCCCAGCCCCAGCATTTT.

The chain has TRBV27 and TRBJ2-1, with 8 nucleotides matching TRBD2. Trimming took 4 bases from V and 5 from J; bases not matched to a gene: 22. The CDR3 sequence is 20 residues long. Germline assignment: CDR1 MNHEY and CDR2 SMNVEV (reference sequence). The CDR3 sequence is CASSYSPSLYLAGSNNEQFF. The CDR3 DNA sequence: TGTGCCAGCAGTTATTCCCCCTCCTTATATCTAGCGGGTTCCAACAATGAGCAGTTCTTC.

The V and J genes are TRBV3-1 (or the pseudogene TRBV3-2) and TRBJ2-7; 7 positions agree with TRBD2. V gave up 6 bases and J gave up 4 bases; unmatched junction bases: 12. This CDR3 region has 15 residues. Germline values: CDR1 LGHDT, CDR2 YNNKEL (reference sequence). CDR3 nucleotides: TGTGCCAGCAGTGGAGAGGGGCGGGAGTGGTACGAGCAGTACTTC. Protein product: CASSGEGREWYEQYF.

This clone appeared a few times. This chain uses TRBV19 with TRBJ2-6, with 8 bases aligning to TRBD2. This CDR3 is 17 amino acids long. The V gene end was trimmed by 3 bases and the J gene end by 2 bases; junction bases not matched to a gene: 6. Looked up from germline, CDR1 is LNHDA and CDR2 is SQIVND (reference sequence). CDR3 sequence (DNA): TGTGCCAGTAGTATGTTAGCGGGAATAGCTGGGGCCAACGTCCTGACTTTC. It encodes CASSMLAGIAGANVLTF.

The chain recombines TRBV7-8 with TRBJ1-1, with no clear D. The germline V gene encodes CDR1 SGHVS and CDR2 FQNEAQ. This CDR3 is 14 amino acids long. Trimming shortened V by 5 bases and J by 2 bases, and 12 bases separated the two germline ends. CDR3 nucleotides: TGTGCCAGCAGCCTAAGTGGAGGAAACACTGAAGCTTTCTTT. It encodes CASSLSGGNTEAFF.

This chain connects TRBV2 to TRBJ2-1, with 8 bases that match TRBD2. This CDR3 is built from 15 residues. The germline V gene encodes CDR1 SNHLY and CDR2 FYNNEI. J was trimmed by 7 bases and V by 8 bases; bases with no gene match: 13. CDR3 residues: CASRFSISGANEQFF. For the CDR3, the DNA is TGTGCCAGCCGGTTTTCAATTAGCGGGGCGAATGAGCAGTTCTTC.

This sequence joins TRBV18 and TRBJ2-7; TRBD1 matches 10 bases. Germline loops: CDR1 KGHSH, CDR2 LQKENI. V trimming: 0 bases; J trimming: 0 bases; junction bases outside the gene matches: 2. The CDR3 sequence is 16 residues long. CDR3 bases: TGTGCCAGCTCACCACCGACAGGGGGCGGCTCCTACGAGCAGTACTTC. Translated, it gives CASSPPTGGGSYEQYF.

This chain uses TRBV6-5 with TRBJ1-2; no reliable D call. This CDR3 region has 13 residues. Germline loops: CDR1 MNHEY, CDR2 SVGAGI. Trimming cost V 3 bases and J 3 bases, with 8 bases left between them. CDR3 bases: TGTGCCAGCAGTTATCTAGGCGACTATGGCTACACCTTC. It yields the protein CASSYLGDYGYTF.

The chain recombines TRBV30 with TRBJ2-1, with 7 bases aligning to TRBD2. The V and J ends lost 4 bases and 9 bases, in that order; junction bases with no gene match: 9. Germline lookup yields CDR1 GTSNPN and CDR2 SVGIG (reference sequence). This CDR3 is 13 amino acids long. The CDR3 sequence: CAWIRGAGAEQFF. CDR3 sequence (DNA): TGTGCCTGGATTCGCGGGGCGGGAGCTGAGCAGTTCTTC.